This T cell receptor beta chain was recovered during a study of T cell responses to AZD1222 COVID-19 vaccine. Trimming took 2 bases from V and 3 from J; bases not matched to a gene: 9. The CDR3 runs to 16 residues. CDR1 is SQVTM, CDR2 ANQGSEA, per germline. Method: immunoSEQ multiplex PCR; TCRdb's copy keeps in-frame clones and lacks some. The repertoire holds 90,000 to 100,000 clones, with around 85% as singletons. The receptor's source is an adult who received the AZD1222 COVID-19 vaccine. The source was peripheral blood, collected 28 days after the second AZD1222 dose. This chain uses TRBV29-1 with TRBJ2-5; 10 bases agree with TRBD2. DNA of the CDR3: TGCAGCGTTGAATTGTTAGCGGGGGGTGGGAAAGAGACCCAGTACTTC. This sequence encodes CSVELLAGGGKETQYF.